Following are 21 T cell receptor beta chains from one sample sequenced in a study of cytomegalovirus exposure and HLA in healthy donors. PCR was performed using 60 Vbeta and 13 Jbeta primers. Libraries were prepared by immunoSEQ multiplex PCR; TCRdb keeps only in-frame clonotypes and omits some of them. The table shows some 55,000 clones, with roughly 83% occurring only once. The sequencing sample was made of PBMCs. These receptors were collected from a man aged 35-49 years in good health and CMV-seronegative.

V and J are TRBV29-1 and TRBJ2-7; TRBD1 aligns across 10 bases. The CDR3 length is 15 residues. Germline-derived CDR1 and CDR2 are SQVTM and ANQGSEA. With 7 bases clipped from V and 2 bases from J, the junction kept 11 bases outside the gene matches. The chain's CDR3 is CSAQGGQGLTYEQYF. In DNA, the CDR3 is TGCAGCGCCCAAGGGGGACAGGGGTTAACCTACGAGCAGTACTTC.

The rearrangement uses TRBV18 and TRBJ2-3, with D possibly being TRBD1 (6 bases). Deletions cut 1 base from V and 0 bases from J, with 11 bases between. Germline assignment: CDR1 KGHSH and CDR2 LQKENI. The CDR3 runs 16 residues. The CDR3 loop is CASSPRDRQSTDTQYF. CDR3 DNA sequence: TGTGCCAGCTCACCACGTGACAGGCAAAGCACAGATACGCAGTATTTT.

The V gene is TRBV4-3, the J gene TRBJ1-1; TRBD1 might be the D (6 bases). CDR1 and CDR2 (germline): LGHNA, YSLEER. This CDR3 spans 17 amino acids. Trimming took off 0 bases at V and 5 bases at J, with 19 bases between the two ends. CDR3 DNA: TGCGCCAGCAGCCAAGATGGGGGCGAGATGGGGGTTACTGAAGCTTTCTTT. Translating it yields CASSQDGGEMGVTEAFF.

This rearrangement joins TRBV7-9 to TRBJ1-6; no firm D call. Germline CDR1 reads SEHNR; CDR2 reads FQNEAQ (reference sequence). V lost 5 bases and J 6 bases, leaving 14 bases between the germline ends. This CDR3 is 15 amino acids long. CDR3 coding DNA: TGTGCCAGCAGCGCGTCCCTCGGGAGTAATTCACCCCTCCACTTT. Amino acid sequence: CASSASLGSNSPLHF.

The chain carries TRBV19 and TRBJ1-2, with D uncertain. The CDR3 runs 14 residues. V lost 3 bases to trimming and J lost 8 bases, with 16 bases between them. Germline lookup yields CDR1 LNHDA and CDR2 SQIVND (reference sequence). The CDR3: CASSINRGRAGYTF. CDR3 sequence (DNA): TGTGCCAGTAGTATCAATCGGGGAAGGGCGGGCTACACCTTC. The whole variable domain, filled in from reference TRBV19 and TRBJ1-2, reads DGGITQSPKYLFRKEGQNVTLSCEQNLNHDAMYWYRQDPGQGLRLIYYSQIVNDFQKGDIAEGYSVSREKKESFPLTVTSAQKNPTAFYLCASSINRGRAGYTFGSGTRLTVV.

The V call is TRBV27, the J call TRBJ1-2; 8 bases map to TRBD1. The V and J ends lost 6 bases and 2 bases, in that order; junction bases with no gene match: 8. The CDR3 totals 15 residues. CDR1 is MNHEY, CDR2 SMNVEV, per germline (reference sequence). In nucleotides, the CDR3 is TGTGCCAGCAGCCAAGACAGGGGCTTAAACTATGGCTACACCTTC. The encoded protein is CASSQDRGLNYGYTF.

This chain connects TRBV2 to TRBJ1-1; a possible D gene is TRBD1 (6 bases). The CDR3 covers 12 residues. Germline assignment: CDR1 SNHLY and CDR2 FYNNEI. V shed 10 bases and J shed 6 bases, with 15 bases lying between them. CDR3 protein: CAKLRGSAEAFF. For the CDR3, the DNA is TGTGCCAAGCTTAGGGGGTCTGCTGAAGCTTTCTTT.

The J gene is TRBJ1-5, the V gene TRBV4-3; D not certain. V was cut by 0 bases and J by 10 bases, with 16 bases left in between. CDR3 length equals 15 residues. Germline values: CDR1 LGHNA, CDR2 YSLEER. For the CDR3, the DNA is TGCGCCAGCAGCCAAGACCAGACATCGTTCTCCCCCCAGCATTTT. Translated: CASSQDQTSFSPQHF.

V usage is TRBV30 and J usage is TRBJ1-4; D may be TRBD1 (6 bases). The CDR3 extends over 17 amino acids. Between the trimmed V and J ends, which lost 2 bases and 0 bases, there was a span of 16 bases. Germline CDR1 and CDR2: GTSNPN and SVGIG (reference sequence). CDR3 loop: CAWSQGTMLATNEKLFF. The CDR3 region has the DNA TGTGCCTGGAGTCAGGGGACTATGCTTGCAACTAATGAAAAACTGTTTTTT.

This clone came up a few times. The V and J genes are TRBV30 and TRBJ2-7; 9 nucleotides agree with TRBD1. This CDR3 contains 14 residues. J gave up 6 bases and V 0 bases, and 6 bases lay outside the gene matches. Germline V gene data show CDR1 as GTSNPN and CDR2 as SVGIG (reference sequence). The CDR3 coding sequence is TGTGCCTGGAGTGTACCCGGGACAGGGCGCGAGCAGTACGTC. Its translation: CAWSVPGTGREQYV.

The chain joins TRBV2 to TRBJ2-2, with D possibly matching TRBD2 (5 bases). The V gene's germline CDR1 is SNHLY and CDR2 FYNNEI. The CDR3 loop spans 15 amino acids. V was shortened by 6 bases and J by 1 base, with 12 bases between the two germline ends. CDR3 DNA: TGTGCCAGCAGACAACACCGGGGGAACACCGGGGAGCTGTTTTTT. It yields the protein CASRQHRGNTGELFF.

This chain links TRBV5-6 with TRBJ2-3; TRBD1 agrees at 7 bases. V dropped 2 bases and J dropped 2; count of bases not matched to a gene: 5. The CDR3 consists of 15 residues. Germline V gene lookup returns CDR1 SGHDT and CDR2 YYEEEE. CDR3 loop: CASSFPGQNTDTQYF. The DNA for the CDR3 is TGTGCCAGCAGCTTCCCGGGACAGAACACAGATACGCAGTATTTT.

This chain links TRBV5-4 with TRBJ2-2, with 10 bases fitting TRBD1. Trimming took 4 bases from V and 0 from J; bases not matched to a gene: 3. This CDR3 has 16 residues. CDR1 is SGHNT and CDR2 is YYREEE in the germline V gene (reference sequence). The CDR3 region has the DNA TGTGCCAGCAGCAGGGGACAGGGGTCGAACACCGGGGAGCTGTTTTTT. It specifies CASSRGQGSNTGELFF. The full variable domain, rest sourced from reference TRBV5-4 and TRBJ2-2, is ETGVTQSPTHLIKTRGQQVTLRCSSQSGHNTVSWYQQALGQGPQFIFQYYREEENGRGNFPPRFSGLQFPNYSSELNVNALELDDSALYLCASSRGQGSNTGELFFGEGSRLTVL.

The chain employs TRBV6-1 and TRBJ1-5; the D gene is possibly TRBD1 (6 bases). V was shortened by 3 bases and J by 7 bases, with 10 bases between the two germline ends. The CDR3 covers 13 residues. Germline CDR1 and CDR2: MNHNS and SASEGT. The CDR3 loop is CASSDWTAQPQHF. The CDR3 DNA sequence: TGTGCCAGCAGTGATTGGACAGCGCAGCCCCAGCATTTT.

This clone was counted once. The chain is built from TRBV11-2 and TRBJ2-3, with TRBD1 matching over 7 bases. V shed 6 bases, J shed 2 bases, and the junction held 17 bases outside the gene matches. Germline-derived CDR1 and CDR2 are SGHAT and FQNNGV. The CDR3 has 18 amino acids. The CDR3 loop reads CASRQTYRGPGYTDTQYF. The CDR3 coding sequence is TGTGCCAGCAGACAAACGTACAGGGGTCCTGGCTACACAGATACGCAGTATTTT.

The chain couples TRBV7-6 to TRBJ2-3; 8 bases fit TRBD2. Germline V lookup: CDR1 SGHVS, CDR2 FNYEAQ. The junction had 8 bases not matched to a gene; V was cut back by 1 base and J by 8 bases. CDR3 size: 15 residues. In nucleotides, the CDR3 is TGTGCCAGCAGCTTAGATCCGGCGGCGGGAGGTACGCAGTATTTT. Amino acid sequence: CASSLDPAAGGTQYF.

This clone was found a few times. CDR3: CASSKESGYEKLFF. Here the CDR3 DNA reads TGCGCCAGCAGCAAGGAGAGCGGTTATGAAAAACTGTTTTTT. This chain links TRBV5-1 with TRBJ1-4; D gene ambiguous. CDR1 is SGHRS and CDR2 is YFSETQ in the germline V gene. Trimming shortened V by 4 bases and J by 6 bases, and 13 bases separated the two germline ends. The CDR3 spans 14 residues.

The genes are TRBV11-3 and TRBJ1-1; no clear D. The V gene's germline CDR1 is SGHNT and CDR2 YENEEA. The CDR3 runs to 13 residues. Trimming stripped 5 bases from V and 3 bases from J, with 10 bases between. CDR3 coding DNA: TGTGCCAGCAGCCCGAGTGTCGACACTGAAGCTTTCTTT. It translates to CASSPSVDTEAFF.

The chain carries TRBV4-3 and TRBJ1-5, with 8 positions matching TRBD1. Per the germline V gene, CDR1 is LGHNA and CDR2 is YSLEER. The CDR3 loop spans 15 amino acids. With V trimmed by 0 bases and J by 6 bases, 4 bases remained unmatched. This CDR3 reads CASSQETGVRQPQHF. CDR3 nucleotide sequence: TGCGCCAGCAGCCAAGAGACAGGGGTACGTCAGCCCCAGCATTTT.

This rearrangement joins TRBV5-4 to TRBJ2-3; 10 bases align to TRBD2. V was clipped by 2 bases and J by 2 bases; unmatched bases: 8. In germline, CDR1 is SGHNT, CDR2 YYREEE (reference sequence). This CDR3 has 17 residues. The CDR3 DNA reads TGTGCCAGCAGCTTCCCGAGAGCGGGGGGGTTCACAGATACGCAGTATTTT. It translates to CASSFPRAGGFTDTQYF.

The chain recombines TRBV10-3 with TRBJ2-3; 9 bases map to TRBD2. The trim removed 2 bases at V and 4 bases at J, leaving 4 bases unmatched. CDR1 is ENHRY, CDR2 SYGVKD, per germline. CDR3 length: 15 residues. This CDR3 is CAISEGAGGADTQYF. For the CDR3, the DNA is TGTGCCATCAGTGAGGGAGCGGGGGGAGCAGATACGCAGTATTTT.